This T cell receptor beta chain is drawn from a study of beta chain features in type 1 diabetes. Since all of the isolated RNA was reverse transcribed, expressed TCRB transcripts were what got sequenced. The repertoire was sequenced with immunoSEQ multiplex PCR; TCRdb's copy has only in-frame clones and lacks some. The data hold 300,000 to 400,000 clones, with about 10% observed a single time. Remarks on this clone: Its antigen is not identified.

Study results and limitations: All four CD4+ subsets of Type 1 diabetes patients contained TCRB CDR3s that were moderately but significantly shorter. Insertions at VDJ junctions were less frequent in type 1 diabetes patients. These patients also deleted more nucleotides at the same junctions.

V lost 11 bases and J 8 bases, leaving 19 bases between the germline ends. Germline values: CDR1 ENHRY, CDR2 SYGVKD. The CDR3 extends over 13 amino acids. The clonotype comes from a man aged 30 to 39 with type 1 diabetes. Sequenced sample: central memory CD4+ T cells from blood. J is TRBJ2-1 and V is TRBV10-3; TRBD2 might be the D (6 bases). Here the CDR3 DNA reads TGTGCCGCCCGGGACTGGGCTTCCGATGAGCAGTTCTTC. Residues: CAARDWASDEQFF.